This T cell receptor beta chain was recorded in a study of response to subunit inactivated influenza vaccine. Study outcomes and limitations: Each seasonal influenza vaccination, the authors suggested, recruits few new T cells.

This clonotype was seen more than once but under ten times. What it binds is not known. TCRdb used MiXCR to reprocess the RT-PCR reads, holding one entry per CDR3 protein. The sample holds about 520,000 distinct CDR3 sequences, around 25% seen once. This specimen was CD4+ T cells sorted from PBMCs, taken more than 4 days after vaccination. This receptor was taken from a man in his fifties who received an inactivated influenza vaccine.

The CDR3 nucleotides are TGTGCCAGCAGGGGACTAGCGGGGGTCTACAATGAGCAGTTCTTC. It specifies CASRGLAGVYNEQFF. The gene calls are TRBV6-1 and TRBJ2-1; 14 nucleotides match TRBD2. Germline V gene data show CDR1 as MNHNS and CDR2 as SASEGT. CDR3 size: 15 residues. V shed 6 bases, J shed 3 bases, and the junction held 1 base outside the gene matches.